The following is a TCR beta chain sequence with its context. What it binds is not known. Produced via immunoSEQ multiplex PCR; TCRdb's table is partial and in-frame only. The table includes some 29,000 clones, more than 65% detected once. Time point noted: week 35, safety follow-up. In every dose of vaccine, 300 ug of mutant IDH1 20-mer peptide was given alongside topical imiquimod. The CDR3 extends over 15 amino acids. Germline assignment: CDR1 SGHRS and CDR2 YFSETQ. V was trimmed by 3 bases and J by 5 bases, leaving 14 bases between them. These data come from a study of a mutant IDH1 vaccine in newly diagnosed glioma. As for the study in general: Visit V12 was conducted at week 35 as the safety follow-up. Visit V13 came later, at week 47.

Here the sequenced sample was PBMCs, taken from a glioma patient whose treatment included an IDH1 peptide vaccine. This receptor was obtained from a man aged 50-60 years with glioma. The chain is built from TRBV5-1 and TRBJ1-4; D uncertain. The CDR3 spells CASSWDFQVNEKLFF. CDR3 nucleotides: TGCGCCAGCAGCTGGGATTTTCAAGTAAATGAAAAACTGTTTTTT.